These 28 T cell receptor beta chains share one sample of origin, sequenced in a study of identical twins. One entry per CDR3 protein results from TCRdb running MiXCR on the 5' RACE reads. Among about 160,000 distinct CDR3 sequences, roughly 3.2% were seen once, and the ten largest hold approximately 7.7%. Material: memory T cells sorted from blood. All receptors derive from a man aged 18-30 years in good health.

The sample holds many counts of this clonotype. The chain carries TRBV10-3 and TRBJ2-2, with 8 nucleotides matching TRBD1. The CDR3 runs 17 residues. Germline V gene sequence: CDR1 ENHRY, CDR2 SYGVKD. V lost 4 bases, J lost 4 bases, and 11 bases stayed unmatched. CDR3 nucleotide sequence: TGTGCCATCAGTGGCTGGGACAGGAGGGGTTTCACCGGGGAGCTGTTTTTT. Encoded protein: CAISGWDRRGFTGELFF.

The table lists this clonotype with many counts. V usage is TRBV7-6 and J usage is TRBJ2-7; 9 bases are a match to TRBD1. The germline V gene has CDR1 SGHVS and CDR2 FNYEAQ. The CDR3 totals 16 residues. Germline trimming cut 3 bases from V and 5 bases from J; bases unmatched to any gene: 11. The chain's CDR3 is CASSLGGQGSADEQYF. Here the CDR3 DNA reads TGTGCCAGCAGCTTGGGGGGACAGGGAAGCGCCGACGAGCAGTACTTC.

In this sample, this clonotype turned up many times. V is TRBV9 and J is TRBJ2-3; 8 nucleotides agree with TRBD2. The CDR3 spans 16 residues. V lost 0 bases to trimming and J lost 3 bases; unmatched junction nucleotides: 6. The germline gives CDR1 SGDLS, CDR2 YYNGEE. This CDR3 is CASSVAPGGGTDTQYF. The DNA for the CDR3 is TGTGCCAGCAGCGTAGCGCCGGGAGGGGGGACAGATACGCAGTATTTT.

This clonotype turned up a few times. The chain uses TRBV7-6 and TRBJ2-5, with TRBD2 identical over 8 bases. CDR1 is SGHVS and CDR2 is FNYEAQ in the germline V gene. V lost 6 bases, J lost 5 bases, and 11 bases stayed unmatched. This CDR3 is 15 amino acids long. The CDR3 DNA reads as TGTGCCAGCAGTTATGGGACTAGAGGGGATGAGACCCAGTACTTC. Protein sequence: CASSYGTRGDETQYF.

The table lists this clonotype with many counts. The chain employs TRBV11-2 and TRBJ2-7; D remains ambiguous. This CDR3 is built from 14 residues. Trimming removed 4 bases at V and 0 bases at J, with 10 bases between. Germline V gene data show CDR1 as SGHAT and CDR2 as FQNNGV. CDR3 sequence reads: CASSSVSYSYEQYF. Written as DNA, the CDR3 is TGTGCCAGCAGCTCTGTTTCCTACTCCTACGAGCAGTACTTC.

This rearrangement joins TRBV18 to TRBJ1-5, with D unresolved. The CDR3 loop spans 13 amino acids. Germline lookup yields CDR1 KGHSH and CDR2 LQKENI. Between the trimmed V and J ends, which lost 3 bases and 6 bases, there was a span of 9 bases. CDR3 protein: CASSPQEGQPQHF. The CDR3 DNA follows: TGTGCCAGCTCACCTCAGGAGGGTCAGCCCCAGCATTTT. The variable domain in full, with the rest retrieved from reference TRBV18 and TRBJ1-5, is NAGVMQNPRHLVRRRGQEARLRCSPMKGHSHVYWYRQLPEEGLKFMVYLQKENIIDESGMPKERFSAEFPKEGPSILRIQQVVRGDSAAYFCASSPQEGQPQHFGDGTRLSIL.

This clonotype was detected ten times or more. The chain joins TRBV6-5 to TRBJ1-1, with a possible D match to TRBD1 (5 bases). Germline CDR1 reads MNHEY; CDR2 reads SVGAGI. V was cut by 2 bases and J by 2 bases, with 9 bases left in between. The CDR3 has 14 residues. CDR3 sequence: CASSYQGSNTEAFF. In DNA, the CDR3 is TGTGCCAGCAGTTACCAGGGATCTAACACTGAAGCTTTCTTT.

The CDR3 region has the DNA TGTGCCAGCTCACCAGACAGGGGAGGTGTAGGTACCAAAAACATTCAGTACTTC. Its protein is CASSPDRGGVGTKNIQYF. The chain carries TRBV18 and TRBJ2-4; 8 positions agree with TRBD1. The CDR3 spans 18 residues. V shed 2 bases, J shed 2 bases, and the junction held 11 bases outside the gene matches. CDR1 and CDR2 from the germline V gene are KGHSH and LQKENI.

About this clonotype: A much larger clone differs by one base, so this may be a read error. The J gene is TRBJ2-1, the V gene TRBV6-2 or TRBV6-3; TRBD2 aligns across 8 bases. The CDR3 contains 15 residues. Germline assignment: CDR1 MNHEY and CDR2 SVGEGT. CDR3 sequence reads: CANSYSPSGYNEQFF. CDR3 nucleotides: TGTGCCAACAGTTACTCACCTAGCGGGTACAATGAGCAGTTCTTC.

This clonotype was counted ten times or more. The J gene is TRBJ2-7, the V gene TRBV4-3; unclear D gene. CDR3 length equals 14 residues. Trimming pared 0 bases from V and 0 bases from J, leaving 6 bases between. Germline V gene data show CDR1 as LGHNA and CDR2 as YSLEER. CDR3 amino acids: CASSQDPSSYEQYF. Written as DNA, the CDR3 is TGCGCCAGCAGCCAAGATCCCAGCTCCTACGAGCAGTACTTC.

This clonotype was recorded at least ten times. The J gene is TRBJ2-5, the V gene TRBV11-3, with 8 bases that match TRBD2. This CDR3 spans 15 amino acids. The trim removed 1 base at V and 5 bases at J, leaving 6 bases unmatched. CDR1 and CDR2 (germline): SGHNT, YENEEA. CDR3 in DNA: TGTGCCAGCAGCTTAGCACGGCTAGCGGGTGAGACCCAGTACTTC. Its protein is CASSLARLAGETQYF.

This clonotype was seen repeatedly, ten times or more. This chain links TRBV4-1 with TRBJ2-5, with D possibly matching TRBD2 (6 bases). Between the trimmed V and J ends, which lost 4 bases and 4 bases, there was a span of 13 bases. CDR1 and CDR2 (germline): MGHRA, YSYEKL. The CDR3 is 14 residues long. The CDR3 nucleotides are TGCGCCAGCAGCCTGTCTCCGGGAGCAGAGACCCAGTACTTC. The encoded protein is CASSLSPGAETQYF.

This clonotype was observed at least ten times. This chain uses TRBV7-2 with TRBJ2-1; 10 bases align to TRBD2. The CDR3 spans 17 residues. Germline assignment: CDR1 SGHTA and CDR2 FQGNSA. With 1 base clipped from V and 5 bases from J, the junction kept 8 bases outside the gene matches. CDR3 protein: CASSLGGAGGRNNEQFF. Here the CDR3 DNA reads TGTGCCAGCAGCTTAGGGGGAGCGGGAGGGCGAAACAATGAGCAGTTCTTC.

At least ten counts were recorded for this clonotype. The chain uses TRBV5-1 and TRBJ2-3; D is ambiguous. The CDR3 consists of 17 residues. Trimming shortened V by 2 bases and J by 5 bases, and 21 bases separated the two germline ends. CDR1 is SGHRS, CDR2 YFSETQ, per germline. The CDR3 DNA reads TGCGCCAGCAGCTTTATGGGCCGACCCGACGGTAAAGATACGCAGTATTTT. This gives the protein CASSFMGRPDGKDTQYF.

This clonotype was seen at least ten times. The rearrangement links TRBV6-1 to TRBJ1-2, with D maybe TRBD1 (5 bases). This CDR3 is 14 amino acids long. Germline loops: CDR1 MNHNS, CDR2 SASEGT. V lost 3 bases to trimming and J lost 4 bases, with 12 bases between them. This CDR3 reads CASSDSGTVYGYTF. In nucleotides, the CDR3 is TGTGCCAGCAGTGATTCCGGGACGGTCTATGGCTACACCTTC.

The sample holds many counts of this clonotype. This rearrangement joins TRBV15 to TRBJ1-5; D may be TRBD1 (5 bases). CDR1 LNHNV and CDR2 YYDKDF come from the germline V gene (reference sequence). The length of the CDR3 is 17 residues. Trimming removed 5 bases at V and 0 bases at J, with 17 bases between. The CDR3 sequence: CATSPLQGSYSNQPQHF. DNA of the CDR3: TGTGCCACCAGCCCCCTTCAGGGTTCATATAGCAATCAGCCCCAGCATTTT.

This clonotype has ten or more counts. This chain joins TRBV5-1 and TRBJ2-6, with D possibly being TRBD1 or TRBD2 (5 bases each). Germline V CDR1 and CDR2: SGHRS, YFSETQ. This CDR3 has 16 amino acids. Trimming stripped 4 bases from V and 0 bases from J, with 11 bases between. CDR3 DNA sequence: TGCGCCAGCAGCCAGGGACCGAACTCTGGGGCCAACGTCCTGACTTTC. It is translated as CASSQGPNSGANVLTF.

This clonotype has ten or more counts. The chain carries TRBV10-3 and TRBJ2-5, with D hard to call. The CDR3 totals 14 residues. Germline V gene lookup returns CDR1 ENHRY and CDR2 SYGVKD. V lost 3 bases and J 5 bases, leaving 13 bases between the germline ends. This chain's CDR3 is CAISDSGSRETQYF. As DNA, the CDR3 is TGTGCCATCAGTGATAGTGGGTCCAGGGAGACCCAGTACTTC.

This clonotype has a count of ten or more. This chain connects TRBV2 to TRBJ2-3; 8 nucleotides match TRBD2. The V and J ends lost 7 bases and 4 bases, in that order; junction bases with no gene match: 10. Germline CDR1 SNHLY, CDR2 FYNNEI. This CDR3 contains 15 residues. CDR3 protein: CASTEVAGGSDTQYF. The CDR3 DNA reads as TGTGCCAGCACGGAGGTGGCGGGAGGCTCAGATACGCAGTATTTT.

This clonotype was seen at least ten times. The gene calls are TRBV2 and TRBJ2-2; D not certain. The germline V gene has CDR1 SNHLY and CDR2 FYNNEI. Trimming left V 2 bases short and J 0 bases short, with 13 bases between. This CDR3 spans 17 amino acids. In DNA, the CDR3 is TGTGCCAGCAGTGAACTGGCCTTTGAACCGAACACCGGGGAGCTGTTTTTT. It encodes CASSELAFEPNTGELFF.

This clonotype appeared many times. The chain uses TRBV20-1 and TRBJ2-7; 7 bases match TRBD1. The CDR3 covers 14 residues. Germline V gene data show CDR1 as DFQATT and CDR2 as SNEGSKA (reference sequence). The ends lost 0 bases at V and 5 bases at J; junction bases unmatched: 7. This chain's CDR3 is CSARDLKGGHEQYF. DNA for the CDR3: TGCAGTGCTAGAGATCTGAAAGGGGGCCACGAGCAGTACTTC.

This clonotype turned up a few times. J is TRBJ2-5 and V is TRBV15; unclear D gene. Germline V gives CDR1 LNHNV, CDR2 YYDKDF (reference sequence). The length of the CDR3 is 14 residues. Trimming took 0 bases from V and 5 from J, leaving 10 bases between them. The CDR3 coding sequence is TGTGCCACCAGCAGAGAGGCAGACGGGGAGACCCAGTACTTC. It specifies CATSREADGETQYF.

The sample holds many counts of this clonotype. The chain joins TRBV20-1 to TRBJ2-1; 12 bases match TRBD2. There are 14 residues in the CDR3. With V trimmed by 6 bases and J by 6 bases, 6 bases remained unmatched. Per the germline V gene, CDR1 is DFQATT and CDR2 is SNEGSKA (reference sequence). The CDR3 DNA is TGCAGTGCGGAAACTAGCGGGAGGCTCAATGAGCAGTTCTTC. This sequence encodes CSAETSGRLNEQFF.

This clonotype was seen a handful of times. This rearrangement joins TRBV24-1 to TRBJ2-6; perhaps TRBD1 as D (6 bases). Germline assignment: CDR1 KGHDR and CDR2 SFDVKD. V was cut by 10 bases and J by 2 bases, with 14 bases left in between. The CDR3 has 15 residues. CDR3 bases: TGTGCCACGTCGGACAGCTATCCTGGGGCCAACGTCCTGACTTTC. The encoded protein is CATSDSYPGANVLTF.

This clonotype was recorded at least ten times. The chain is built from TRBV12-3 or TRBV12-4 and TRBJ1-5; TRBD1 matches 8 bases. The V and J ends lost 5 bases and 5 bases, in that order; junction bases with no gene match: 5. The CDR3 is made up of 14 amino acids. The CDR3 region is CASSRQGMDQPQHF. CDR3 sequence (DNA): TGTGCCAGCAGTCGACAGGGGATGGATCAGCCCCAGCATTTT.

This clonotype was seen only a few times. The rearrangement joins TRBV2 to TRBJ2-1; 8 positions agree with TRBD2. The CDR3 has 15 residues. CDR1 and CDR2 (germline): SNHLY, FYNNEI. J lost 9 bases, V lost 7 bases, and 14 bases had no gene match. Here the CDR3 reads CASTKGGLEVGEQFF. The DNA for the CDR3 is TGTGCCAGCACTAAAGGGGGACTAGAGGTGGGTGAGCAGTTCTTC. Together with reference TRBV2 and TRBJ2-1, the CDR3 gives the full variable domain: EPEVTQTPSHQVTQMGQEVILRCVPISNHLYFYWYRQILGQKVEFLVSFYNNEISEKSEIFDDQFSVERPDGSNFTLKIRSTKLEDSAMYFCASTKGGLEVGEQFFGPGTRLTVL.

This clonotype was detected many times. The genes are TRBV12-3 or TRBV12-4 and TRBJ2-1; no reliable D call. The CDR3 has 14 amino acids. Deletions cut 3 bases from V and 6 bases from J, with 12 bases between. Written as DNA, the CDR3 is TGTGCCAGCAGTTTTCTGACGGATACCAATGAGCAGTTCTTC. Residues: CASSFLTDTNEQFF.

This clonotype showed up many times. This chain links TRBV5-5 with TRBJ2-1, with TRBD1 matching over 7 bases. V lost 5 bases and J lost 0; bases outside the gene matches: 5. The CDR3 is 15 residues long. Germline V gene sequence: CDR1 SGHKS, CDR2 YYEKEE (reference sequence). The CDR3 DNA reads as TGTGCCAGCAGTCGAACAGGGGTCTCCTACAATGAGCAGTTCTTC. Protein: CASSRTGVSYNEQFF.